These 4 T cell receptor beta chains originate from one sample sequenced in a study. MiXCR, applied by TCRdb to the RT-PCR reads, yields one record per CDR3 protein. Among fewer than 800,000 distinct CDR3 sequences listed, 14% were seen once. Sequenced material: memory CD4+ T cells from blood. The receptors derive from a female donor in good health, serving as a healthy control.

The chain links TRBV14 to TRBJ2-2, with D maybe TRBD1 (6 bases). The germline CDR1 and CDR2 sequences are SGHDN and FVKESK. This CDR3 is built from 16 residues. With 1 base removed from V and 5 bases from J, the gap between germline ends came to 14 bases. The CDR3 sequence is CASSQVLGGTTGELFF. CDR3 bases: TGTGCCAGCAGCCAAGTACTAGGGGGAACAACCGGGGAGCTGTTTTTT.

Many counts were recorded for this clonotype. The genes are TRBV5-1 and TRBJ2-3; 7 bases line up with TRBD2. Germline trimming cut 0 bases from V and 4 bases from J; bases unmatched to any gene: 8. The CDR3 has 16 residues. CDR1 is SGHRS, CDR2 YFSETQ, per germline. The CDR3 nucleotides read TGCGCCAGCAGCTTGGTTGGCGGGAGCGGAGCAGATACGCAGTATTTT. It is translated as CASSLVGGSGADTQYF.

This clonotype was detected a few times. This rearrangement joins TRBV27 to TRBJ2-5; no clear D. Germline CDR1 MNHEY, CDR2 SMNVEV (reference sequence). This CDR3 has 13 residues. Between the trimmed V and J ends, which lost 1 base and 0 bases, there was a span of 3 bases. Here the CDR3 reads CASSLFNQETQYF. CDR3 coding DNA: TGTGCCAGCAGTTTATTTAACCAAGAGACCCAGTACTTC.

The table lists this clonotype with many counts. V and J are TRBV7-9 and TRBJ2-1; D call uncertain. Trimming removed 0 bases at V and 5 bases at J, with 5 bases between. The CDR3 spans 13 residues. Germline loops: CDR1 SEHNR, CDR2 FQNEAQ (reference sequence). CDR3 bases: TGTGCCAGCAGCTTAGCGGCTGACAATGAGCAGTTCTTC. As protein: CASSLAADNEQFF. Together with reference TRBV7-9 and TRBJ2-1, the CDR3 gives the full variable domain: DTGVSQNPRHKITKRGQNVTFRCDPISEHNRLYWYRQTLGQGPEFLTYFQNEAQLEKSRLLSDRFSAERPKGSFSTLEIQRTEQGDSAMYLCASSLAADNEQFFGPGTRLTVL.